These T cell receptor beta chains were read from a single sample in a study of blood T cell repertoires in COVID-19. Clones were read by immunoSEQ multiplex PCR, and TCRdb kept only the in-frame ones, dropping some. The table includes 30,000 to 45,000 clones, 70% to 90% detected once. Sequenced material: peripheral blood. These receptors were taken from a man aged 70-80 years with active COVID-19. Both conserved end residues are part of each CDR3. The D gene is left open where the match is weak.

V: TRBV7-6; J: TRBJ1-6; D: .; CDR3: CASSLGAGANSPLHF
V: TRBV11-1; J: TRBJ2-3; D: TRBD2; CDR3: CASSYRAGGLRSQYF
V: TRBV15; J: TRBJ2-5; D: .; CDR3: CATSRVGSQETQYF
V: TRBV27; J: TRBJ1-5; D: TRBD1; CDR3: CASSLMMRTGHNQPQHF
V: TRBV6-2/TRBV6-3; J: TRBJ2-1; D: .; CDR3: CASSNTGNEQFF
V: TRBV6-2/TRBV6-3; J: TRBJ2-1; D: .; CDR3: CASSYLAYNEQFF
V: TRBV23-1; J: TRBJ2-7; D: .; CDR3: CATPGGEQYF
V: TRBV4-2; J: TRBJ1-6; D: .; CDR3: CASSQQGGSYNSPLHF
V: TRBV18; J: TRBJ2-7; D: TRBD1; CDR3: CASSPTGTGPYEQYF
V: TRBV7-2; J: TRBJ2-7; D: .; CDR3: CASSLQGWFYYEQYF
V: TRBV7-3; J: TRBJ2-3; D: TRBD2; CDR3: CASSLGAGGRSDTQYF
V: TRBV30; J: TRBJ2-3; D: .; CDR3: CAWRRTDGTDTQYF
V: TRBV6-2/TRBV6-3; J: TRBJ2-7; D: .; CDR3: CASSYLAAASYEQYF
V: TRBV9; J: TRBJ2-1; D: .; CDR3: CASSEQRGSYNEQFF
V: TRBV30; J: TRBJ1-2; D: TRBD1; CDR3: CAWRGTGDYYGYTF
V: TRBV12-5; J: TRBJ1-5; D: .; CDR3: CASGLGPRSQPQHF
V: TRBV4-2; J: TRBJ2-1; D: TRBD2; CDR3: CASSQDRSGGAGNEQFF
V: TRBV28; J: TRBJ1-3; D: .; CDR3: CASSPWGDRSGNTIYF
V: TRBV18; J: TRBJ2-3; D: TRBD2; CDR3: CASSPLGTSGRAGGTDTQYF
V: TRBV6-5; J: TRBJ2-7; D: TRBD1; CDR3: CASPGDRVGEQYF
V: TRBV11-3; J: TRBJ2-2; D: TRBD1; CDR3: CASSQGQGANTGELFF
V: TRBV29-1; J: TRBJ1-1; D: .; CDR3: CSTSRGNTEAFF